This TCR beta chain was retrieved from a study of control samples from healthy donors and cancer patients. V dropped 4 bases and J dropped 2 bases, with 1 base sitting between them. The CDR3 sequence is 11 residues long. Per germline, CDR1 LNHDA and CDR2 SQIVND (reference sequence). This table comes from immunoSEQ multiplex PCR, and its TCRdb copy is limited to in-frame clones, with some not included. The sample includes about 150,000 clones, approximately 91% of them seen just once. The TCR comes from a young man in good health. Sequencing input: blood. V gene TRBV19 combines with J gene TRBJ2-3; the D is unclear. The CDR3 protein is CASSNTDTQYF. Here the CDR3 DNA reads TGTGCCAGTAGTAACACAGATACGCAGTATTTT.